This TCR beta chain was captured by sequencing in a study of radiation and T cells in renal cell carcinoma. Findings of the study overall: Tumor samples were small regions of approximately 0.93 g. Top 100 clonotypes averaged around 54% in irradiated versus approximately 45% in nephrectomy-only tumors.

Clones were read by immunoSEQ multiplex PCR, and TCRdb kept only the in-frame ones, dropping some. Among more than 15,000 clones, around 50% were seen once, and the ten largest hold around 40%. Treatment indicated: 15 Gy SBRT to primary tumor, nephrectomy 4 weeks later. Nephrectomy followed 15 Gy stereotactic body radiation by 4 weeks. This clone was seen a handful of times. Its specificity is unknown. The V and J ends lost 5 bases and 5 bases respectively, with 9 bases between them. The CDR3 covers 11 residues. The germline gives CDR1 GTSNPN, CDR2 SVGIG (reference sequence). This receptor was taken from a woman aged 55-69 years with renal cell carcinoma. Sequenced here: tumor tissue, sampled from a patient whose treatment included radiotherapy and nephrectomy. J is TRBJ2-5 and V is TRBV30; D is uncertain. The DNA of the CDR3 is TGTGCCTGGGGGGAAGGGGAGACCCAGTACTTC. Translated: CAWGEGETQYF.